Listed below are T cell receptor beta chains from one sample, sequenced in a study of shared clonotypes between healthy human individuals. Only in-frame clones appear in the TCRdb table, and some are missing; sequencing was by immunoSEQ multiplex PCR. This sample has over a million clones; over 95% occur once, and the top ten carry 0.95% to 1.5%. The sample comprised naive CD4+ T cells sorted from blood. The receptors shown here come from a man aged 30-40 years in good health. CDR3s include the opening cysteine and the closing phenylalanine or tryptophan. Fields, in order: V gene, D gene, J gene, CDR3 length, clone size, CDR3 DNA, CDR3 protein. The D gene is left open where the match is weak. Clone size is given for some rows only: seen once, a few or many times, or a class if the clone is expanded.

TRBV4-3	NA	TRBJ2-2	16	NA	TGCGCCAGCAGCCAAGATGGGGGGACAGTCCCCGGGGAGCTGTTTTTT	CASSQDGGTVPGELFF
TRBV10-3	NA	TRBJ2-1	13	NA	TGTGCCATCAGTGATTTTGGGGCTACGGGTTCTTTCTTC	CAISDFGATGSFF
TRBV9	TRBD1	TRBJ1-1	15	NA	TGTGCCAGCAGCCGCGGACAGGGTATGAACACTGAAGCTTTCTTT	CASSRGQGMNTEAFF
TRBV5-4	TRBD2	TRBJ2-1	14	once	TGTGCCAGCAGCTTGACTAGCGGGAACTATGAGCAGTTCTTC	CASSLTSGNYEQFF
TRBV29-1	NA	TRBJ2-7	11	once	TGCAGCGTTGATCGGCAGGGCTCTGAGTACTTC	CSVDRQGSEYF
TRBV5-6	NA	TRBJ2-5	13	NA	TGTGCCAGCAGCTTACCCTCCCAAGAGACCCAGTACTTC	CASSLPSQETQYF
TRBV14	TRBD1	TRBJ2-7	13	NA	TGTGCCAGCAGCTACGGACAGGGCTACGAGCAGTACTTC	CASSYGQGYEQYF
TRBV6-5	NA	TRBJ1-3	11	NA	TGTGCCAGCAATTCCGGAAACACCATATATTTT	CASNSGNTIYF
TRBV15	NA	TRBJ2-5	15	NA	TGTGCCACCATTGGATCGCGAAGGGTAGGAGAGACCCAGTACTTC	CATIGSRRVGETQYF
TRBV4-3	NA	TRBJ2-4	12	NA	TGCGCCAGCAGCCAAGACTCGGCGGTGGAGTACTTC	CASSQDSAVEYF
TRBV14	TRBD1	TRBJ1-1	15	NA	TGTGCCAGCAGCCAAAGGACAGGGATGTACACTGAAGCTTTCTTT	CASSQRTGMYTEAFF
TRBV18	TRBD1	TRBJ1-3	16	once	TGTGCCAGCTCACCGACAGGGGGGACCTCTGGAAACACCATATATTTT	CASSPTGGTSGNTIYF
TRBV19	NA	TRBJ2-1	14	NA	TGTGCCAGTAGTATGGTAGGTGTCTACAATGAGCAGTTCTTC	CASSMVGVYNEQFF
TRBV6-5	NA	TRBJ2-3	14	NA	TGTGCCAGCAGTTACTCTACCGTTACAGATACGCAGTATTTT	CASSYSTVTDTQYF
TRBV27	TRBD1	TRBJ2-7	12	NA	TGTGCCAGCGGGGACAGTTTCTACGAGCAGTACTTC	CASGDSFYEQYF
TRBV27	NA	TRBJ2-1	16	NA	TGTGCCAGCAGAACGGGAACTAGGAGGAACTACAATGAGCAGTTCTTC	CASRTGTRRNYNEQFF
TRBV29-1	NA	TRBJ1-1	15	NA	TGCAGCGCCAACTGGATAGGGGCGGGGAACACTGAAGCTTTCTTT	CSANWIGAGNTEAFF
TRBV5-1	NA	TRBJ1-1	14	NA	TGCGCCAGCAGCTTGGGGGTTTTGAACACTGAAGCTTTCTTT	CASSLGVLNTEAFF
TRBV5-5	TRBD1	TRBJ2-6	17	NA	TGTGCCAGCTTACAGGGGGCGGCCCTCGCTGGGGCCAACGTCCTGACTTTC	CASLQGAALAGANVLTF
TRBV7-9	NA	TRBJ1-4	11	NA	TGTGCCAGCAGCTTATATGAAAAACTGTTTTTT	CASSLYEKLFF
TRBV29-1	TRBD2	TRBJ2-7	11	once	TGCAGCGTTGTGGAGCGCGGGAGGTACGACTTC	CSVVERGRYDF
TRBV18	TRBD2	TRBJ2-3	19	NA	TGTGCCAGCTCACCGATAGCGGGAGGGCCAGTCGTCCGCACAGATACGCAGTATTTT	CASSPIAGGPVVRTDTQYF
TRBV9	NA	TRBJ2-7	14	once	TGTGCCAGCAGCGCCGACCCGGGGTCCTACGAGCAGTACTTC	CASSADPGSYEQYF
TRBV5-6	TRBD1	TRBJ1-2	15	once	TGTGCCAGCAGCTTTATGACAGGGTCTAACTATGGCTACACCTTC	CASSFMTGSNYGYTF
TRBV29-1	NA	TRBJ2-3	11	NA	TGCAGCGTTGCTTTCACAGATACGCAGTATTTT	CSVAFTDTQYF
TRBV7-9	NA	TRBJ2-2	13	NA	TGTGCCAGCAGCCCCTTGGGGGGCCGGGAGCTGTTTTTT	CASSPLGGRELFF
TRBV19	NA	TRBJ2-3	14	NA	TGTGCCAGCCGACAGGACCCAAGGGCAGATACGCAGTATTTT	CASRQDPRADTQYF
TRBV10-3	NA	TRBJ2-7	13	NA	TGTGCCATCAGTGAAGGGGGGACCTACGAGCAGTACTTC	CAISEGGTYEQYF
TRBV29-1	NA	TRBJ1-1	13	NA	TGCAGCGTTGGATCGATGCTTGCAGGGTTGGCTTTCTTT	CSVGSMLAGLAFF
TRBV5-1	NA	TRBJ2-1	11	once	TGCGCCAGCGGCGGGACCAATGAGCAGTTCTTC	CASGGTNEQFF
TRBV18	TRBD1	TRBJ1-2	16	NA	TGTGCCAGCTCACCACAAGGGACAGGGGGCTATGATGGCTACACCTTC	CASSPQGTGGYDGYTF
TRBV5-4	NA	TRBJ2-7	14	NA	TGTGCCAGCAGCTTTGGTCTGGTAAGCTACGAGCAGTACTTC	CASSFGLVSYEQYF
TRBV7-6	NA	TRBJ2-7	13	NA	TGTGCCAGCAGCTTCGGGGCCTCCTACGAGCAGTACTTC	CASSFGASYEQYF
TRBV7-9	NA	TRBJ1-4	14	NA	TGTGCCAGCAGCGGCAGGCTGACTAATGAAAAACTGTTTTTT	CASSGRLTNEKLFF
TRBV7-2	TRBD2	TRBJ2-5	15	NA	TGTGCCAGCAGCCTTTCCGGGACTAGCGGGACCAATGAGTACTTC	CASSLSGTSGTNEYF
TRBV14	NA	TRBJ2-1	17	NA	TGTGCCAGCAGCCAAGTCATGCGGGTCGGGGCGGGTAGTAAGCAGTTCTTC	CASSQVMRVGAGSKQFF
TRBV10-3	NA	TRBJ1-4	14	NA	TGTGCCATCCGCCGGGACACGAATAATGAAAAACTGTTTTTT	CAIRRDTNNEKLFF
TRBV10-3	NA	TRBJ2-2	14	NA	TGTGCCATCAGTGTGGTTCAGGACACCGGGGAGCTGTTTTTT	CAISVVQDTGELFF
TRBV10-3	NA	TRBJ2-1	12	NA	TGTGCCATCATTGGGTCGGGCAATGAGCAGTTCTTC	CAIIGSGNEQFF
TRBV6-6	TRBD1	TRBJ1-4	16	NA	TGTGCCAGCAGCCTTCCATCGACAGGGGCATTTGAAAAACTGTTTTTT	CASSLPSTGAFEKLFF
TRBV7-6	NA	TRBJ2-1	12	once	TGTGCCAGCAGCTTGTCAGGGAGTGAGCAGTTCTTC	CASSLSGSEQFF
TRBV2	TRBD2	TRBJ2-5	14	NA	TGTGCCAGCAGGGCTCCCGGGGGGGTAGAGACCCAGTACTTC	CASRAPGGVETQYF
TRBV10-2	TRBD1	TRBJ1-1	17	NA	TGCGCCAGCAGACCCACAACAGGGGTAGGGCTGGGCACTGAAGCTTTCTTT	CASRPTTGVGLGTEAFF
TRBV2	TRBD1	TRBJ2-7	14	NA	TGTGCCAGCACGGGGGACAGGCCCCCCTACGAGCAGTACTTC	CASTGDRPPYEQYF